This TCR beta chain was captured by sequencing in a study of control samples from healthy donors and cancer patients. The CDR3 is 16 residues long. The germline CDR1 and CDR2 sequences are SGHTA and FQGNSA. Trimming stripped 6 bases from V and 8 bases from J, with 20 bases between. The method was immunoSEQ multiplex PCR; TCRdb's version includes in-frame clones alone and lacks a portion of them. The sample comprises around 170,000 clones, almost 90% of which are singletons, and around 5.1% rests with the top ten. This clonotype was obtained from a woman aged 25 to 39 in good health. The sequenced sample was blood. The rearrangement links TRBV7-2 to TRBJ1-6; D is uncertain. The CDR3 DNA reads TGTGCCAGCAGACCAGAAAACGAGGGTTGGTATTCACCCCTCCACTTT. Its protein is CASRPENEGWYSPLHF.